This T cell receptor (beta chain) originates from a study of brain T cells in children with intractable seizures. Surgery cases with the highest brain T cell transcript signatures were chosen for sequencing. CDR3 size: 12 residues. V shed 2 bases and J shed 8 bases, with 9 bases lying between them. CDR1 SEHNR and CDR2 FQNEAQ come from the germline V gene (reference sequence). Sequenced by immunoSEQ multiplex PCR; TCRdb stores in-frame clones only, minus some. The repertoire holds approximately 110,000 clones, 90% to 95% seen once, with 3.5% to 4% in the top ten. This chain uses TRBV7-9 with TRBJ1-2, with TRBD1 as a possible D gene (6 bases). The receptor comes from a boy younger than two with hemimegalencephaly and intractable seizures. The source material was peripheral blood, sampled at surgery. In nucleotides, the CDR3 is TGTGCCAGCAGCTTATCGGGACAAGGCTACACCTTC. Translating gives CASSLSGQGYTF.